This T cell receptor beta chain is from a study of T cell responses to AZD1222 COVID-19 vaccine. Findings and limits, study-wide: Among vaccine-associated CD4 TCRs, coverage spanned spike, with dominance at 160-218 and 743-854.

Measured with immunoSEQ multiplex PCR; TCRdb has only the in-frame clones, and not every one. Among 180,000 or so clones listed, approximately 90% were seen once. To note about this clone: The antigen is undetermined.

The sample in question was peripheral blood, obtained on day 0 of AZD1222 vaccination. The sequence was obtained from an adult in good health.

DNA for the CDR3: TGTGCCACCAGCCCCGACAGCCTCTCCTACGAGCAGTACTTC. It encodes CATSPDSLSYEQYF. This chain connects TRBV15 to TRBJ2-7, with D perhaps TRBD1 (5 bases). This CDR3 spans 14 amino acids. V lost 5 bases, J lost 0 bases, and 11 bases lay in between. Per germline, CDR1 LNHNV and CDR2 YYDKDF (reference sequence).